The clone carrying this TCR beta chain appeared many times. Its specificity is unknown. This CDR3 contains 15 residues. Between the trimmed V and J ends, which lost 6 bases and 8 bases, there was a span of 20 bases. The data were taken from a study of identical twins. Points from the study as a whole: Beta out-of-frame twin sharing showed a weaker excess.

Each CDR3 protein is one row after TCRdb ran MiXCR on the 5' RACE reads. The data hold hundreds of thousands of distinct CDR3 sequences, with 9.5% observed a single time. The sample was also linked to a second study, of yellow fever vaccine responses in identical twins.

Sequenced: CD8+ T cells sorted from blood. The clonotype comes from a woman younger than 35 in good health. The J gene is TRBJ2-4, the V gene TRBV12-3 or TRBV12-4, with D possibly TRBD2 on 6 matching bases. In nucleotides, the CDR3 is TGTGCCAGCAGCCCCCCGGGAGCGGCCTGGGACATTCAGTACTTC. Amino acids: CASSPPGAAWDIQYF.